This T cell receptor beta chain was sequenced in a study of T cell responses to AZD1222 COVID-19 vaccine. This clone was picked up one time. TCRdb's copy holds only in-frame clones and misses some; the assay was immunoSEQ multiplex PCR. The sample has some 71,000 clones, about four fifths seen once. The TCR comes from an adult in good health. Sequences were derived from peripheral blood, sampled on day 0 of AZD1222 vaccination.

CDR3 residues: CASSDWTQHF. The DNA for the CDR3 is TGTGCCAGCAGCGATTGGACCCAGCATTTT. This chain uses TRBV6-6 with TRBJ1-5, with D unclear. Germline lookup yields CDR1 MNHNY and CDR2 SVGAGI (reference sequence). The CDR3 runs to 10 residues. Deletions cut 6 bases from V and 11 bases from J, with 8 bases between.